This TCR beta chain was identified during a study of T cells in Graves' hyperthyroidism and ophthalmopathy. The wider study: Before any treatment, at initial diagnosis, peripheral blood was collected.

This clonotype has more than one count but fewer than ten. From RNA transcripts, TCR beta CDR3 regions were amplified. TCR CDR3 underwent first-round RT-PCR with the HTBI primer set. TCRdb reprocessed the multiplex PCR reads via MiXCR and lists one record per CDR3 protein. The sample contains a few hundred thousand distinct CDR3 sequences, 15% to 20% of which appear only once. Deletions cut 4 bases from V and 0 bases from J, with 14 bases between. Per the germline V gene, CDR1 is SGDLS and CDR2 is YYNGEE. The CDR3 totals 16 residues. The chain recombines TRBV9 with TRBJ2-1; the D is unclear. Sequenced material: blood. This receptor was taken from a woman aged 25 to 45 with Graves' ophthalmopathy. The CDR3 sequence: CASSPEPLSSYNEQFF. CDR3 nucleotides: TGTGCCAGCAGCCCCGAGCCACTTAGCTCCTACAATGAGCAGTTCTTC.